Shown below are 22 T cell receptor beta chains from a single sample sequenced in a study of naive and memory T cell subsets. The beta constant-region primer was an equimolar mix of two oligonucleotides covering TRBC1 and TRBC2. Ligated cDNA was amplified by four rounds of PCR with nested alpha and beta constant-region primers and SP2. TCRdb re-called the UMI-ligation and nested PCR reads with MiXCR, one entry per CDR3 protein. Of about 9,700 distinct CDR3 sequences in the sample, around 5.5% are singletons; the top ten hold around 53%. Sequences were obtained from CD4+ TEMRA cells from blood. Specified subset: effector memory re-expressing CD45RA, CD45RA+ CD27-. These receptors originate from a human donor in good health.

The sample holds a few counts of this clonotype. The chain links TRBV7-3 to TRBJ1-1; D remains unclear. Trimming left V 0 bases short and J 5 bases short, with 7 bases between. The germline gives CDR1 SGHTA, CDR2 FQGTGA. This CDR3 is 13 amino acids long. CDR3 bases: TGTGCCAGCAGCTTAACACGGGAAACTGAAGCTTTCTTT. It is translated as CASSLTRETEAFF.

The chain links TRBV7-2 to TRBJ2-4; D gene ambiguous. V was clipped by 0 bases and J by 0 bases, with 9 bases between them. This CDR3 comprises 16 residues. Germline lookup yields CDR1 SGHTA and CDR2 FQGNSA. Written as DNA, the CDR3 is TGTGCCAGCAGCTTAGCCCCAGAATTAGCCAAAAACATTCAGTACTTC. This translates into CASSLAPELAKNIQYF.

There are many counts of this clonotype. The genes are TRBV28 and TRBJ2-7; 8 bases match TRBD1. The CDR3 totals 15 residues. After removal of 6 bases from V and 0 bases from J, the junction contained 7 bases not matched to a gene. Germline V gene data show CDR1 as MDHEN and CDR2 as SYDVKM. CDR3 amino acids: CASRPQGAISYEQYF. The CDR3 DNA sequence: TGTGCCAGCAGGCCGCAGGGGGCGATCTCCTACGAGCAGTACTTC.

This clonotype was counted at least ten times. This chain links TRBV29-1 with TRBJ2-3, with D possibly TRBD2 on 6 matching bases. The CDR3 sequence is 13 residues long. In germline, CDR1 is SQVTM, CDR2 ANQGSEA. V lost 6 bases and J 4 bases, leaving 14 bases between the germline ends. The CDR3 region has the DNA TGCAGCGTCGGGGGAGCCCCCGCAGATACGCAGTATTTT. Amino acid sequence: CSVGGAPADTQYF.

At least ten counts were recorded for this clonotype. The rearrangement joins TRBV7-3 to TRBJ2-2; possible D gene TRBD2, 6 bases. CDR1 SGHTA and CDR2 FQGTGA come from the germline V gene. The V end was cut by 4 bases, the J end by 14 bases, with 17 bases between. The CDR3 is 13 residues long. The DNA of the CDR3 is TGTGCCAGCAGCTCGACCTCCCGCGGGACTCTGTTTTTT. It yields the protein CASSSTSRGTLFF.

This clonotype appeared many times. The chain links TRBV29-1 to TRBJ2-7, with 7 bases fitting TRBD1. Per the germline V gene, CDR1 is SQVTM and CDR2 is ANQGSEA. This CDR3 comprises 13 residues. Trimming took 1 base from V and 5 from J; bases not matched to a gene: 5. CDR3 coding DNA: TGCAGCGTTGAAGTGGTACAGGGGCACGAGCAGTACTTC. It specifies CSVEVVQGHEQYF.

This clonotype has at least ten counts. The chain is built from TRBV20-1 and TRBJ2-7, with 10 bases that match TRBD2. Trimming cost V 2 bases and J 3 bases; bases outside gene matches: 7. Germline CDR1 is DFQATT and CDR2 is SNEGSKA (reference sequence). The CDR3 has 15 amino acids. The CDR3 region is CSARTLAGDYYEQYF. The CDR3 nucleotides are TGCAGTGCTAGAACTCTAGCGGGGGACTACTACGAGCAGTACTTC.

In its sample, this clonotype ranks as large. The rearrangement uses TRBV20-1 and TRBJ2-3; 8 nucleotides agree with TRBD2. Germline loops: CDR1 DFQATT, CDR2 SNEGSKA (reference sequence). With V trimmed by 5 bases and J by 1 base, 2 bases remained unmatched. The CDR3 consists of 13 residues. Written as DNA, the CDR3 is TGCAGTGCTGGGACTAGTGGCACAGATACGCAGTATTTT. The encoded protein is CSAGTSGTDTQYF.

This clonotype was found a few times. J is TRBJ2-1 and V is TRBV5-4; a weak D match, TRBD2 (6 bases). CDR1 and CDR2 from the germline V gene are SGHNT and YYREEE (reference sequence). The V and J ends lost 1 base and 9 bases respectively, with 17 bases between them. The CDR3 totals 15 residues. The CDR3 loop is CASSLIDSGGSEQFF. The CDR3 nucleotides are TGTGCCAGCAGCTTGATAGACTCCGGGGGTAGTGAGCAGTTCTTC.

This clonotype appeared a single time. The CDR3 DNA follows: TGCGCCAGCAGCTTGGGTTTCTCCTACGAGCAGTACTTC. Its protein product is CASSLGFSYEQYF. J is TRBJ2-7 and V is TRBV5-1, with D uncertain. V was shortened by 0 bases and J by 0 bases, with 4 bases between the two germline ends. The CDR3 has 13 amino acids. Per germline, CDR1 SGHRS and CDR2 YFSETQ.

In its sample, this clonotype was seen many times. The CDR3 nucleotides read TGTGCCAGCAGCCTAAGACTGCTTACTAGGACAGATACGCAGTATTTT. It yields the protein CASSLRLLTRTDTQYF. The chain recombines TRBV12-3 or TRBV12-4 with TRBJ2-3; D might be TRBD2 (5 bases). The V end was cut by 6 bases, the J end by 3 bases, with 19 bases between. The CDR3 loop spans 16 amino acids.

This clonotype was counted ten times or more. The V gene is TRBV20-1, the J gene TRBJ1-1, with no clear D. The ends were cut back, 1 base at V and 9 bases at J, with 12 bases in the middle. There are 12 residues in the CDR3. Germline V gene lookup returns CDR1 DFQATT and CDR2 SNEGSKA (reference sequence). The CDR3 loop is CSARGAGRKAFF. The CDR3 DNA is TGCAGTGCTAGAGGGGCTGGTAGAAAAGCTTTCTTT.

The V call is TRBV18, the J call TRBJ2-1; D might be TRBD1 (5 bases). Germline assignment: CDR1 KGHSH and CDR2 LQKENI. V was shortened by 3 bases and J by 6 bases, with 12 bases between the two germline ends. The CDR3 covers 14 residues. In nucleotides, the CDR3 is TGTGCCAGCTCACCGTTTCAGGGTCCCAATGAGCAGTTCTTC. It specifies CASSPFQGPNEQFF.

This clonotype was counted between two and nine times. The CDR3 DNA reads TGTGCCAGCAGCCAAACAGGGGGCCGGGGAAAACTGTTTTTT. It specifies CASSQTGGRGKLFF. V gene TRBV7-6 combines with J gene TRBJ1-4; 9 bases map to TRBD1. Germline assignment: CDR1 SGHVS and CDR2 FNYEAQ. With V trimmed by 5 bases and J by 10 bases, 8 bases remained unmatched. This CDR3 region has 14 residues.

There are many counts of this clonotype. The chain combines TRBV18 with TRBJ2-5; D remains unclear. Germline loops: CDR1 KGHSH, CDR2 LQKENI. Trimming removed 2 bases from V and 0 bases from J, with 4 bases in between. The CDR3 has 13 amino acids. CDR3 sequence: CASSPGYQETQYF. The CDR3 bases are TGTGCCAGCTCACCAGGGTACCAAGAGACCCAGTACTTC.

The sample holds many counts of this clonotype. The rearrangement uses TRBV13 and TRBJ1-4; maybe TRBD1 (5 bases). Between the trimmed V and J ends, which lost 5 bases and 3 bases, there was a span of 10 bases. The CDR3 consists of 14 residues. Germline V lookup: CDR1 PRHDT, CDR2 FYEKMQ (reference sequence). The CDR3 coding sequence is TGTGCCAGCAGCCTCAGGGTGTCTAATGAAAAACTGTTTTTT. Amino acids: CASSLRVSNEKLFF. The variable domain in full, completed from reference TRBV13 and TRBJ1-4, reads AAGVIQSPRHLIKEKRETATLKCYPIPRHDTVYWYQQGPGQDPQFLISFYEKMQSDKGSIPDRFSAQQFSDYHSELNMSSLELGDSALYFCASSLRVSNEKLFFGSGTQLSVL.

This clonotype was recorded at least ten times. The rearrangement joins TRBV3-1 to TRBJ2-2; TRBD2 matches 11 bases. This CDR3 has 16 residues. V was clipped by 2 bases and J by 4 bases; unmatched bases: 3. From germline, CDR1 is LGHDT and CDR2 YNNKEL (reference sequence). The DNA for the CDR3 is TGTGCCAGCAGCCAACTTAGCGGGAGGGTCACCGGGGAGCTGTTTTTT. Its translation: CASSQLSGRVTGELFF.

This clonotype is medium-sized (0.01 to 0.1%). This rearrangement joins TRBV7-2 to TRBJ2-3; D is undetermined. There are 12 residues in the CDR3. V dropped 1 base and J dropped 8 bases, with 7 bases sitting between them. Germline V gene data show CDR1 as SGHTA and CDR2 as FQGNSA. The CDR3 loop reads CASSLDGFTQYF. CDR3 nucleotide sequence: TGTGCCAGCAGCTTAGATGGGTTTACGCAGTATTTT. Full variable domain (missing parts from reference TRBV7-2 and TRBJ2-3): GAGVSQSPSNKVTEKGKDVELRCDPISGHTALYWYRQSLGQGLEFLIYFQGNSAPDKSGLPSDRFSAERTGGSVSTLTIQRTQQEDSAVYLCASSLDGFTQYFGPGTRLTVL.

This chain connects TRBV7-2 to TRBJ2-3; the D is unclear. Germline values: CDR1 SGHTA, CDR2 FQGNSA. The CDR3 covers 12 residues. Deletions cut 3 bases from V and 1 base from J, with 2 bases between. The chain's CDR3 is CASSFGTDTQYF. The CDR3 DNA reads TGTGCCAGCAGCTTTGGCACAGATACGCAGTATTTT.

This clonotype was observed at least ten times. The chain combines TRBV7-2 with TRBJ1-4; 7 bases map to TRBD1. Germline CDR1 SGHTA, CDR2 FQGNSA. V lost 3 bases to trimming and J lost 14 bases; unmatched junction nucleotides: 15. This CDR3 has 15 residues. The CDR3 reads CASSFQVTGRMRLFF. The CDR3 DNA reads TGTGCCAGCAGCTTCCAAGTGACAGGGAGGATGCGGCTGTTTTTT.

This clonotype was seen many times. The chain employs TRBV19 and TRBJ1-1, with a tentative D call TRBD1 (6 bases). The V end was cut by 4 bases, the J end by 1 base, with 13 bases between. From germline, CDR1 is LNHDA and CDR2 SQIVND (reference sequence). The CDR3 spans 15 residues. The CDR3 is CASSTPGTQNTEAFF. DNA of the CDR3: TGTGCCAGTAGTACCCCCGGGACACAGAACACTGAAGCTTTCTTT.

The sample holds many counts of this clonotype. V and J are TRBV7-9 and TRBJ2-1; 10 nucleotides agree with TRBD2. The CDR3 spans 15 residues. CDR1 and CDR2 from the germline V gene are SEHNR and FQNEAQ (reference sequence). V was pared by 4 bases and J by 3 bases, with 3 bases of the junction left unmatched. CDR3 amino acids: CASSSLAGDYNEQFF. In nucleotides, the CDR3 is TGTGCCAGCAGCTCTCTAGCGGGGGACTACAATGAGCAGTTCTTC. Supplemented by reference TRBV7-9 and TRBJ2-1, the full variable domain reads DTGVSQNPRHKITKRGQNVTFRCDPISEHNRLYWYRQTLGQGPEFLTYFQNEAQLEKSRLLSDRFSAERPKGSFSTLEIQRTEQGDSAMYLCASSSLAGDYNEQFFGPGTRLTVL.